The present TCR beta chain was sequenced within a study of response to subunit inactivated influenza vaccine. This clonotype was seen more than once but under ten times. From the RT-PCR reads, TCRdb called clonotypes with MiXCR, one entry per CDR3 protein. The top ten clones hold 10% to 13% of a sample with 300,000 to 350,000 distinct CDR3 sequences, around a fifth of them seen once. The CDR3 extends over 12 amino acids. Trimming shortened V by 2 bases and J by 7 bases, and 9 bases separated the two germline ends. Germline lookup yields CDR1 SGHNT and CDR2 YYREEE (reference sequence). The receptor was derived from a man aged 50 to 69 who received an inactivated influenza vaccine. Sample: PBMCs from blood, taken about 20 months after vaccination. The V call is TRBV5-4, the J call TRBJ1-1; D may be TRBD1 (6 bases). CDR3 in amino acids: CASSLQGGEAFF. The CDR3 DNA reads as TGTGCCAGCAGCTTACAGGGAGGTGAAGCTTTCTTT.